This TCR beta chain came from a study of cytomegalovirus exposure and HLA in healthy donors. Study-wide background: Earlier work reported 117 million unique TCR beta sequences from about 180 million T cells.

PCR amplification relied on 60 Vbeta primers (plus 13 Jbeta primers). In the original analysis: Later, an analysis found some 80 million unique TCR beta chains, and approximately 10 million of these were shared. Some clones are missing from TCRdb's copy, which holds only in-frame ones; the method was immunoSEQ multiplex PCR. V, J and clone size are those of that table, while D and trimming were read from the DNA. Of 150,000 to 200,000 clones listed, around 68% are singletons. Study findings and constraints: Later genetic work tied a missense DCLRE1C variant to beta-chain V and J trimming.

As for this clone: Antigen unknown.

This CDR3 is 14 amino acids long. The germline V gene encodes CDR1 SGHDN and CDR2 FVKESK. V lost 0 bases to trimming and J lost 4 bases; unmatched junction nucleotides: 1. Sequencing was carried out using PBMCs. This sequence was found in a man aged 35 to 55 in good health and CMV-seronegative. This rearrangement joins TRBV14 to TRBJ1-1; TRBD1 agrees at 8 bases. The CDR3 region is CASSQETGVTEAFF. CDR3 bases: TGTGCCAGCAGCCAAGAGACAGGGGTCACTGAAGCTTTCTTT.